Below, one T cell receptor beta chain is given with its context. The sample originates from a study of blood T cell repertoires in COVID-19. Study information: Sources were T cells, B-cell-depleted T cells, or PBMCs; the material itself was cDNA or gDNA.

Germline V CDR1 and CDR2: LNHDA, SQIVND (reference sequence). The V gene lost 5 bases and the J gene lost 3 bases, with 14 bases spanning the gap. The CDR3 sequence is 14 residues long. Authors' data handling: Estimation of nucleated cell counts relied on the amplification of reference gene primers. Only in-frame clones appear in the TCRdb table, and some are missing; sequencing was by immunoSEQ multiplex PCR. That table gives V, J and clone size, and the DNA gave D and trimming. The table lists about 220,000 clones, approximately 86% of them singletons. Sequences were obtained from peripheral blood. V gene TRBV19 combines with J gene TRBJ2-7, with TRBD1 as a possible D gene (7 bases). The origin of this receptor is a man aged 35 to 55 with acute or convalescent COVID-19. The CDR3 nucleotides read TGTGCCAGTAGTTCTCAGGGGGGTAGCTACGAGCAGTACTTC. Residues: CASSSQGGSYEQYF. Full variable domain (remainder filled in from reference TRBV19 and TRBJ2-7): DGGITQSPKYLFRKEGQNVTLSCEQNLNHDAMYWYRQDPGQGLRLIYYSQIVNDFQKGDIAEGYSVSREKKESFPLTVTSAQKNPTAFYLCASSSQGGSYEQYFGPGTRLTVT.